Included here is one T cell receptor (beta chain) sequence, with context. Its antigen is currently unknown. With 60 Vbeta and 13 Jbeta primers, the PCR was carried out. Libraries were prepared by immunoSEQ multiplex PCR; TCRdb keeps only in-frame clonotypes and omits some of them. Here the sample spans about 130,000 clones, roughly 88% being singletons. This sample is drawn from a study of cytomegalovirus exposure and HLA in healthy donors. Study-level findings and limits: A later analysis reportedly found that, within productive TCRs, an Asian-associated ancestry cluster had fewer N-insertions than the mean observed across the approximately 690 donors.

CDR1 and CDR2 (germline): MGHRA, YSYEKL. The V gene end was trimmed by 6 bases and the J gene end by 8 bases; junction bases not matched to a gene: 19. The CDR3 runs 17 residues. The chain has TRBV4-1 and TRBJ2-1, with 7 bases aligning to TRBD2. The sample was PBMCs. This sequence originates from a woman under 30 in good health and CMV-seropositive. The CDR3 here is CASRIEEAGLFTYEQFF. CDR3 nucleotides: TGCGCCAGCAGGATTGAAGAAGCGGGACTCTTTACATATGAGCAGTTCTTC.